The 4 T cell receptor beta chains listed next were all sequenced from one sample in a study of blood T cell repertoires in COVID-19. Method: immunoSEQ multiplex PCR; TCRdb's copy keeps in-frame clones and lacks some. The table includes about 260,000 clones, just under 90% detected once. Sequencing input: PBMCs or T cells enriched from blood (not recorded which). These receptors all come from a woman aged 30 to 39 with acute COVID-19.

V gene TRBV19 combines with J gene TRBJ1-1, with 10 positions matching TRBD1. The junction had 19 bases not matched to a gene; V was cut back by 5 bases and J by 1 base. The length of the CDR3 is 20 residues. CDR1 is LNHDA, CDR2 SQIVND, per germline (reference sequence). CDR3: CASSAGTGASAIISNTEAFF. For the CDR3, the DNA is TGTGCCAGTAGTGCGGGGACAGGGGCATCTGCCATAATCTCGAACACTGAAGCTTTCTTT.

The chain joins TRBV27 to TRBJ1-6; TRBD1 agrees at 8 bases. Germline V gene data show CDR1 as MNHEY and CDR2 as SMNVEV (reference sequence). The CDR3 sequence is 14 residues long. The J segment lost 11 bases and the V segment lost 4 bases, leaving 7 bases of the junction unmatched. CDR3 protein: CASSSTGGPAPLHF. DNA of the CDR3: TGTGCCAGCAGTTCTACAGGGGGGCCTGCACCCCTCCACTTT.

V gene TRBV4-3 combines with J gene TRBJ2-2; 13 bases align to TRBD2. The CDR3 totals 16 residues. J was trimmed by 4 bases and V by 3 bases; bases with no gene match: 2. From germline, CDR1 is LGHNA and CDR2 YSLEER. The DNA of the CDR3 is TGCGCCAGCAGCCAGGGACTAGCGGGATTCACCGGGGAGCTGTTTTTT. Translating it yields CASSQGLAGFTGELFF.

V and J are TRBV3-1 (or the pseudogene TRBV3-2) and TRBJ1-1; D call uncertain. V was trimmed by 4 bases and J by 1 base, leaving 16 bases between them. The CDR3 is made up of 16 amino acids. The germline V gene has CDR1 LGHDT and CDR2 YNNKEL (reference sequence). The CDR3 reads CASSPFLGGPNTEAFF. In nucleotides, the CDR3 is TGTGCCAGCAGCCCCTTCTTGGGTGGGCCGAACACTGAAGCTTTCTTT.